This entry lists 31 T cell receptor beta chains sequenced from one sample in a study of cytomegalovirus exposure and HLA in healthy donors. 13 Jbeta primers and 60 Vbeta primers were used for the PCR. Assay: immunoSEQ multiplex PCR; the TCRdb copy retains only in-frame clones and omits some. Of 150,000 to 200,000 clones detected, about 77% appear once; the ten largest clones hold about 7.4%. The sequenced material came from PBMCs. These receptors were obtained from a male donor in good health and CMV-seropositive.

Concerning this clone: Other DNA sequences in this sample translate to the same CDR3. CDR3 in amino acids: CASSGLAGGLNEQFF. CDR3 DNA sequence: TGTGCCAGCAGCGGTCTAGCGGGGGGGCTCAATGAGCAGTTCTTC. This rearrangement joins TRBV9 to TRBJ2-1, with TRBD2 identical over 12 bases. The trim removed 3 bases at V and 6 bases at J, leaving 4 bases unmatched. Germline V gene data show CDR1 as SGDLS and CDR2 as YYNGEE. The CDR3 consists of 15 residues. The full variable domain, with the rest looked up from reference TRBV9 and TRBJ2-1, is DSGVTQTPKHLITATGQRVTLRCSPRSGDLSVYWYQQSLDQGLQFLIQYYNGEERAKGNILERFSAQQFPDLHSELNLSSLELGDSALYFCASSGLAGGLNEQFFGPGTRLTVL.

This clone occurred a few times. The chain has TRBV5-1 and TRBJ1-1, with D possibly being TRBD1 (5 bases). Germline assignment: CDR1 SGHRS and CDR2 YFSETQ. CDR3 length equals 16 residues. Between the trimmed V and J ends, which lost 0 bases and 2 bases, there was a span of 14 bases. CDR3: CASSLGGGTDNTEAFF. The CDR3 coding sequence is TGCGCCAGCAGCTTGGGGGGCGGAACCGATAACACTGAAGCTTTCTTT.

The V gene is TRBV6-5, the J gene TRBJ1-5; 7 nucleotides align to TRBD1. The junction had 7 bases not matched to a gene; V was cut back by 5 bases and J by 3 bases. Germline values: CDR1 MNHEY, CDR2 SVGAGI. The CDR3 has 15 residues. The chain's CDR3 is CASSRDRTNNQPQHF. The CDR3 nucleotides read TGTGCCAGCAGTCGGGACAGAACCAACAATCAGCCCCAGCATTTT.

The CDR3 nucleotides read TGTGCCAGCAGTTTAGACAGGGGAAATGGCTACACCTTC. This translates into CASSLDRGNGYTF. This chain uses TRBV27 with TRBJ1-2, with TRBD1 matching over 8 bases. This CDR3 has 13 residues. Per the germline V gene, CDR1 is MNHEY and CDR2 is SMNVEV (reference sequence). Trimming cost V 2 bases and J 6 bases; bases outside gene matches: 2.

The rearrangement links TRBV30 to TRBJ1-2; a weak D match, TRBD1 (5 bases). Germline CDR1 and CDR2: GTSNPN and SVGIG (reference sequence). Deletions cut 0 bases from V and 4 bases from J, with 15 bases between. This CDR3 comprises 15 residues. The CDR3 DNA follows: TGTGCCTGGAGTGTGTCAGGGCTCGGGAGCTATGGCTACACCTTC. Translation gives CAWSVSGLGSYGYTF.

V usage is TRBV27 and J usage is TRBJ2-1; 9 bases are shared with TRBD1. CDR3 size: 16 residues. J lost 7 bases, V lost 2 bases, and 9 bases had no gene match. Germline V lookup: CDR1 MNHEY, CDR2 SMNVEV (reference sequence). The CDR3 DNA follows: TGTGCCAGCAGTTTAGGTGAGGGACAGGGAGTTAATGAGCAGTTCTTC. Translated: CASSLGEGQGVNEQFF.

The genes are TRBV25-1 and TRBJ1-2; possibly TRBD1 for D (6 bases). V dropped 4 bases and J dropped 3 bases, with 18 bases sitting between them. The germline V gene has CDR1 MGHDK and CDR2 SYGVNS. The CDR3 totals 16 residues. CDR3 in amino acids: CASSGRGGGIDYGYTF. The CDR3 nucleotides read TGTGCCAGCAGTGGAAGAGGGGGGGGAATTGACTATGGCTACACCTTC.

In this sample, this clone turned up once. The V and J genes are TRBV11-2 and TRBJ2-7, with D tentatively TRBD1 (5 bases). The germline CDR1 and CDR2 sequences are SGHAT and FQNNGV. V lost 0 bases, J lost 2 bases, and 5 bases lay in between. The CDR3 sequence is 13 residues long. The CDR3: CASSLEGPYEQYF. In DNA, the CDR3 is TGTGCCAGCAGCTTAGAGGGGCCCTACGAGCAGTACTTC.

V usage is TRBV11-1 and J usage is TRBJ1-3, with D tentatively TRBD1 (6 bases). Germline CDR1 is SGHAT and CDR2 is FQDESV (reference sequence). This CDR3 comprises 17 residues. Trimming pared 8 bases from V and 3 bases from J, leaving 23 bases between. CDR3 amino acids: CASPTGTRVVYGNTIYF. CDR3 bases: TGTGCCAGCCCCACTGGGACAAGGGTAGTATATGGAAACACCATATATTTT.

The chain uses TRBV20-1 and TRBJ1-1; the match to TRBD1 covers 7 bases. Germline values: CDR1 DFQATT, CDR2 SNEGSKA (reference sequence). J was trimmed by 10 bases and V by 5 bases; bases with no gene match: 7. The CDR3 loop spans 11 amino acids. CDR3 nucleotides: TGCAGTGCTGCGACAGGGTGGGGAGCTTTCTTT. Translation: CSAATGWGAFF.

The chain has TRBV4-3 and TRBJ2-2; tentative D call: TRBD2 (5 bases). Germline values: CDR1 LGHNA, CDR2 YSLEER. V gave up 1 base and J gave up 7 bases, with 13 bases separating them. The length of the CDR3 is 15 residues. CDR3 in amino acids: CASSQVVRGGGELFF. CDR3 DNA: TGCGCCAGCAGCCAAGTGGTACGAGGAGGCGGGGAGCTGTTTTTT.

The J gene is TRBJ2-7, the V gene TRBV11-1; 11 positions match TRBD1. The CDR3 spans 14 residues. CDR1 is SGHAT, CDR2 FQDESV, per germline (reference sequence). V trimming: 6 bases; J trimming: 7 bases; junction bases outside the gene matches: 8. CDR3 DNA: TGTGCCAGCAGGTCTGGACAGGGGGCGGTTGAGCAGTACTTC. Translated: CASRSGQGAVEQYF.

The chain uses TRBV7-6 and TRBJ1-2; D might be TRBD1 (5 bases). The CDR3 has 12 residues. Germline lookup yields CDR1 SGHVS and CDR2 FNYEAQ. The germline V and J ends were trimmed by 0 bases and 7 bases, with 6 bases remaining between them. CDR3 DNA sequence: TGTGCCAGCAGCTTAGCGGGGGGTGGCTACACCTTC. Its protein product is CASSLAGGGYTF.

The rearrangement joins TRBV11-2 to TRBJ2-2; D perhaps matches TRBD1 (5 bases). Trimming cost V 4 bases and J 6 bases, with 21 bases left between them. The CDR3 consists of 17 residues. Per germline, CDR1 SGHAT and CDR2 FQNNGV. The CDR3 bases are TGTGCCAGCAGCTCATTCAGGGTTTCGGATGGAGCCGGGGAGCTGTTTTTT. The encoded protein is CASSSFRVSDGAGELFF.

This clone has more than one count but fewer than ten. This chain joins TRBV19 and TRBJ1-1; TRBD1 matches 9 bases. Per the germline V gene, CDR1 is LNHDA and CDR2 is SQIVND (reference sequence). The CDR3 is 13 residues long. V lost 4 bases, J lost 3 bases, and 0 bases stayed unmatched. DNA of the CDR3: TGTGCCAGTAGTAGACAGGGGGACACTGAAGCTTTCTTT. Protein product: CASSRQGDTEAFF.

The chain links TRBV4-1 to TRBJ1-4; D call uncertain. From germline, CDR1 is MGHRA and CDR2 YSYEKL. CDR3 length: 15 amino acids. Trimming removed 3 bases from V and 4 bases from J, with 12 bases in between. The CDR3 reads CASSHFRGGNEKLFF. The CDR3 DNA is TGCGCCAGCAGCCATTTCCGGGGAGGTAATGAAAAACTGTTTTTT.

This clone turned up a few times. The sample has other DNA sequences that encode this CDR3 too. The chain uses TRBV6-5 and TRBJ1-2; 12 positions agree with TRBD1. The CDR3 contains 15 residues. With 5 bases clipped from V and 4 bases from J, the junction kept 5 bases outside the gene matches. Per germline, CDR1 MNHEY and CDR2 SVGAGI. The CDR3 here is CASSPPGQGAYGYTF. CDR3 DNA sequence: TGTGCCAGCAGTCCCCCGGGACAGGGGGCCTATGGCTACACCTTC.

This clone was recorded a few times. The chain links TRBV5-4 to TRBJ1-5; TRBD1 agrees at 10 bases. J was trimmed by 4 bases and V by 9 bases; bases with no gene match: 4. The length of the CDR3 is 13 residues. CDR1 and CDR2 from the germline V gene are SGHNT and YYREEE (reference sequence). The CDR3 coding sequence is TGTGCCACCGGACAGGGGGGTAATCAGCCCCAGCATTTT. Translation: CATGQGGNQPQHF.

The J gene is TRBJ1-1, the V gene TRBV2, with 7 bases fitting TRBD1. Per germline, CDR1 SNHLY and CDR2 FYNNEI. The CDR3 contains 14 residues. Unmatched junction bases numbered 6, after V lost 6 bases and J lost 2 bases. The CDR3 DNA follows: TGTGCCAGCAGAATGACAGGGAGTAACACTGAAGCTTTCTTT. Protein product: CASRMTGSNTEAFF.

The J gene is TRBJ1-4, the V gene TRBV2; 10 nucleotides line up with TRBD1. There are 14 residues in the CDR3. The J segment lost 1 base and the V segment lost 9 bases, leaving 2 bases of the junction unmatched. The germline V gene has CDR1 SNHLY and CDR2 FYNNEI. DNA for the CDR3: TGTGCCAGTTGGGACAGGGGAACTAATGAAAAACTGTTTTTT. Amino acid sequence: CASWDRGTNEKLFF.

This sequence joins TRBV7-9 and TRBJ2-3, with 12 bases fitting TRBD2. Germline V gene data show CDR1 as SEHNR and CDR2 as FQNEAQ (reference sequence). Trimming removed 1 base from V and 4 bases from J; junction bases left unmatched: 9. The CDR3 is 18 residues long. The CDR3 protein is CASSLGWLTSGGPDTQYF. In DNA form, the CDR3 reads TGTGCCAGCAGCTTAGGGTGGTTGACTAGCGGGGGCCCAGATACGCAGTATTTT.

The rearrangement links TRBV6-1 to TRBJ2-7; TRBD1 matches 10 bases. With 6 bases clipped from V and 9 bases from J, the junction kept 5 bases outside the gene matches. This CDR3 has 12 amino acids. CDR1 is MNHNS and CDR2 is SASEGT in the germline V gene. The CDR3 loop reads CASRSTGGAQYF. DNA of the CDR3: TGTGCCAGCAGATCGACAGGGGGCGCGCAGTACTTC.

The V gene is TRBV4-2, the J gene TRBJ2-1; a weak D match, TRBD2 (6 bases). Germline CDR1 is LGHNA and CDR2 is YNFKEQ. The CDR3 runs to 16 residues. V shed 3 bases and J shed 8 bases, with 20 bases lying between them. The DNA of the CDR3 is TGTGCCAGCAGCCACGCCGGAGGGAGGTATCGCGATGAGCAGTTCTTC. This codes for CASSHAGGRYRDEQFF.

V and J are TRBV5-6 and TRBJ2-5; TRBD1 aligns across 7 bases. The CDR3 contains 17 residues. Trimming removed 0 bases from V and 1 base from J; junction bases left unmatched: 9. Germline V gives CDR1 SGHDT, CDR2 YYEEEE. CDR3 DNA: TGTGCCAGCAGCTTGGAGGGGGCAGAGGTCCCCCAAGAGACCCAGTACTTC. Translating gives CASSLEGAEVPQETQYF.

The CDR3 DNA reads TGTGCCAGCAGCTACGGGACAACATACGAGCAGTACTTC. Protein sequence: CASSYGTTYEQYF. The chain has TRBV13 and TRBJ2-5; D is possibly TRBD1 (6 bases). TRBJ2-7 matches the DNA end more closely, so the J call is doubtful. CDR1 and CDR2 from the germline V gene are PRHDT and FYEKMQ (reference sequence). This CDR3 region has 13 residues.

The V gene is TRBV7-9, the J gene TRBJ1-2; D remains ambiguous. The CDR3 extends over 16 amino acids. Germline values: CDR1 SEHNR, CDR2 FQNEAQ (reference sequence). The V gene lost 5 bases and the J gene lost 7 bases, with 23 bases spanning the gap. This chain's CDR3 is CASSPLASPGSGGYTF. The CDR3 DNA sequence: TGTGCCAGCAGCCCCTTGGCGTCCCCCGGTAGCGGTGGCTACACCTTC.

This clone was counted a single time. Mismatch with germline at one junction end may stem from a read error. Different DNA sequences within this sample yield the same CDR3. The chain links TRBV5-5 to TRBJ2-2; no definite D call. The CDR3 covers 12 residues. The germline gives CDR1 SGHKS, CDR2 YYEKEE (reference sequence). The DNA of the CDR3 is TGCGCCAGCAGCACAAACACCGGGGAGCTGTTTTTT. This codes for CASSTNTGELFF.

This clone has just a few counts. The rearrangement joins TRBV4-3 to TRBJ1-1; possible D gene TRBD1, 5 bases. This CDR3 comprises 16 residues. V was trimmed by 2 bases and J by 3 bases, leaving 16 bases between them. CDR1 is LGHNA and CDR2 is YSLEER in the germline V gene. CDR3 coding DNA: TGCGCCAGCAGCCAATCCTTTGGGCAAGGGGACACTGAAGCTTTCTTT. This encodes CASSQSFGQGDTEAFF.

The V gene is TRBV9, the J gene TRBJ1-2; D is perhaps TRBD1 (5 bases). Germline-derived CDR1 and CDR2 are SGDLS and YYNGEE. V lost 0 bases, J lost 5 bases, and 14 bases lay in between. The CDR3 runs 15 residues. The CDR3 protein is CASSVGYPGLYGYTF. Here the CDR3 DNA reads TGTGCCAGCAGCGTAGGATATCCAGGGTTATATGGCTACACCTTC.

The V and J genes are TRBV6-5 and TRBJ2-7, with 8 bases that match TRBD2. Germline CDR1 is MNHEY and CDR2 is SVGAGI. The J segment lost 6 bases and the V segment lost 8 bases, leaving 12 bases of the junction unmatched. The CDR3 has 14 amino acids. The CDR3 DNA is TGTGCCAGCCATCGGGACGGGGGGGCCGGCGAGCAGTACTTC. Translated: CASHRDGGAGEQYF.

This chain connects TRBV4-1 to TRBJ2-7; 7 bases align to TRBD1. Unmatched junction bases numbered 11, after V lost 1 base and J lost 5 bases. The CDR3 is 16 amino acids. CDR1 is MGHRA, CDR2 YSYEKL, per germline. The CDR3 reads CASSQVRGQGVHEQYF. Here the CDR3 DNA reads TGCGCCAGCAGCCAAGTTAGGGGGCAGGGAGTCCACGAGCAGTACTTC.